This TCR beta chain was sequenced during a study of blood T cell repertoires in COVID-19. Study background: Acute and convalescent COVID-19 specimens originated in the United States, Italy and Spain.

CDR3 length: 11 amino acids. The V end was cut by 4 bases, the J end by 6 bases, with 10 bases between. The V gene's germline CDR1 is SQVTM and CDR2 ANQGSEA. Sequencing used immunoSEQ multiplex PCR; TCRdb keeps in-frame clones, though not all of them. The sample holds 40,000 or so clones, about 82% seen once. Sample: peripheral blood. The origin of this receptor is a man aged 45-65 years with active COVID-19. The rearrangement uses TRBV29-1 and TRBJ2-7, with D uncertain. This CDR3 is CSVARGLEQYF. The CDR3 DNA reads as TGCAGCGTTGCCCGAGGTCTCGAGCAGTACTTC.